The T cell receptor (beta chain) described here comes from a study of T-cell reconstitution after alpha-beta-depleted transplantation in children. Study-wide findings and caveats: Several hundred expanded graft clones reportedly supplied alpha-beta T cells about two months after transplant.

The CDR3 length is 17 residues. Trimming took off 0 bases at V and 3 bases at J, with 18 bases between the two ends. Germline V lookup: CDR1 LGHNA, CDR2 YSLEER. This clonotype was counted between two and nine times. What it binds is not known. Preparation of the TCRbeta library involved a method that used unique molecular identifiers. TCRdb redid the calling of the PCR reads with MiXCR, one entry per CDR3 protein. The sample records about 580,000 distinct CDR3 sequences, roughly 23% being singletons. V is TRBV4-3 and J is TRBJ2-7; no firm D call. The sequences come from PBMCs, mostly from graft donor cells, collected 360 days after TCRalphabeta/CD19-depleted stem cell transplant. The clonotype was recovered from a boy under two years old who had a stem cell transplant for acute myeloid leukemia, so the T cells may come from the graft donor. In DNA, the CDR3 is TGCGCCAGCAGCCAAGATACCTCTTTTGGGGTTCGCTACGAGCAGTACTTC. Translating gives CASSQDTSFGVRYEQYF.